One sample yielded the 15 T cell receptor beta chains listed below, sequenced in a study of shared clonotypes between healthy human individuals. Profiled with immunoSEQ multiplex PCR; TCRdb holds only in-frame clones, not every one. Of about 1.1 million clones in the sample, more than 75% were seen once. The sample taken for sequencing was memory CD4+ T cells from PBMCs. Stated subset: CD45RA-negative fraction. The source is a man between 18 and 29 years old in good health. Some clones in this sample may be carry-over from other donors' samples.

This chain joins TRBV7-9 and TRBJ2-5, with 11 bases matching TRBD1. The closer fit of TRBJ2-7 to the DNA end suggests the J call may be wrong. Per germline, CDR1 SEHNR and CDR2 FQNEAQ (reference sequence). The CDR3 runs 15 residues. The CDR3 loop is CASSFYGQGAGEQYF. The CDR3 DNA reads TGTGCCAGCAGCTTTTATGGACAGGGGGCGGGCGAGCAGTACTTC.

A note on this clone: Other DNA sequences in the sample encode the same CDR3. The CDR3 coding sequence is TGTGCCAGCAGTTTCAGGGGGCTCTATGGCTACACCTTC. Its translation is CASSFRGLYGYTF. This sequence joins TRBV27 and TRBJ1-2, with 8 positions matching TRBD1. Trimming at V came to 3 bases and at J to 4 bases, leaving 1 base not matched to a gene. The CDR3 is 13 residues long. The V gene's germline CDR1 is MNHEY and CDR2 SMNVEV (reference sequence).

The chain joins TRBV28 to TRBJ1-1; D is uncertain. This CDR3 spans 14 amino acids. The V end was cut by 6 bases, the J end by 0 bases, with 11 bases between. Looked up from germline, CDR1 is MDHEN and CDR2 is SYDVKM. This chain's CDR3 is CASSSTRMNTEAFF. CDR3 coding DNA: TGTGCCAGCAGCTCGACACGGATGAACACTGAAGCTTTCTTT.

The chain is built from TRBV29-1 and TRBJ1-4; a weak D match, TRBD1 (6 bases). This CDR3 is built from 11 residues. Trimming cost V 6 bases and J 14 bases, with 16 bases left between them. The germline CDR1 and CDR2 sequences are SQVTM and ANQGSEA. The CDR3: CSVRGGGWLFF. DNA for the CDR3: TGCAGCGTGAGGGGAGGGGGTTGGCTGTTTTTT.

With regard to this clone: Other DNA sequences in the sample encode the same CDR3. The chain links TRBV7-2 to TRBJ1-5; D call uncertain. The CDR3 contains 13 residues. Trimming shortened V by 5 bases and J by 0 bases, and 5 bases separated the two germline ends. The germline CDR1 and CDR2 sequences are SGHTA and FQGNSA. DNA of the CDR3: TGTGCCAGCAGCCCGGATAGCAATCAGCCCCAGCATTTT. This gives the protein CASSPDSNQPQHF. The full variable domain, with the rest looked up from reference TRBV7-2 and TRBJ1-5, is GAGVSQSPSNKVTEKGKDVELRCDPISGHTALYWYRQSLGQGLEFLIYFQGNSAPDKSGLPSDRFSAERTGGSVSTLTIQRTQQEDSAVYLCASSPDSNQPQHFGDGTRLSIL.

The chain employs TRBV11-1 and TRBJ2-4; D is possibly TRBD1 or TRBD2 (5 bases each). CDR1 SGHAT and CDR2 FQDESV come from the germline V gene (reference sequence). The CDR3 runs 17 residues. V dropped 4 bases and J dropped 1 base, with 17 bases sitting between them. The CDR3 bases are TGTGCCAGCAGCTCTGGACTGGGGCAGGTGGCCAAAAACATTCAGTACTTC. It is translated as CASSSGLGQVAKNIQYF.

The V and J genes are TRBV6-6 and TRBJ1-3; D is ambiguous. V gave up 0 bases and J gave up 9 bases, with 6 bases separating them. Germline V lookup: CDR1 MNHNY, CDR2 SVGAGI (reference sequence). This CDR3 is 12 amino acids long. The CDR3 protein is CASSYSSPTIYF. The CDR3 region has the DNA TGTGCCAGCAGTTACTCGAGTCCCACCATATATTTT.

Remarks on this clone: This likely stems from a read error, as it lies one base from a far larger clone. The rearrangement joins TRBV6-6 to TRBJ1-4, with D unresolved. The CDR3 extends over 15 amino acids. V was cut by 8 bases and J by 7 bases, with 20 bases left in between. CDR1 and CDR2 from the germline V gene are MNHNY and SVGAGI (reference sequence). The CDR3 DNA reads TGTGCCAGCGGTTCCCCGACCAAGTCCGGTGAAAAACTGTTTTTT. Amino acids: CASGSPTKSGEKLFF.

This sequence joins TRBV27 and TRBJ1-2; D gene uncertain. CDR3 length equals 14 residues. V lost 3 bases and J 4 bases, leaving 12 bases between the germline ends. Germline V CDR1 and CDR2: MNHEY, SMNVEV (reference sequence). The CDR3 sequence: CASSFRRDLYGYTF. DNA of the CDR3: TGTGCCAGCAGTTTCAGGCGAGACCTCTATGGCTACACCTTC.

The chain combines TRBV19 with TRBJ1-5; weak D call: TRBD1 (5 bases). CDR1 is LNHDA and CDR2 is SQIVND in the germline V gene (reference sequence). The CDR3 runs to 13 residues. Trimming pared 5 bases from V and 6 bases from J, leaving 11 bases between. For the CDR3, the DNA is TGTGCCAGTAGTCAACGGGGGGGTCAGCCCCAGCATTTT. It yields the protein CASSQRGGQPQHF.

This sequence joins TRBV28 and TRBJ2-1; tentatively, D is TRBD2 (5 bases). Germline V CDR1 and CDR2: MDHEN, SYDVKM. The CDR3 runs 16 residues. Trimming took off 3 bases at V and 9 bases at J, with 21 bases between the two ends. The CDR3 is CASSFGWGYLSGEQFF. The DNA for the CDR3 is TGTGCCAGCAGTTTTGGGTGGGGTTACCTCAGCGGTGAGCAGTTCTTC.

This rearrangement joins TRBV4-2 to TRBJ2-1; D may match TRBD1 or TRBD2 (5 bases each). V shed 0 bases and J shed 4 bases, with 19 bases lying between them. Germline-derived CDR1 and CDR2 are LGHNA and YNFKEQ. The CDR3 has 18 amino acids. The DNA for the CDR3 is TGTGCCAGCAGCCAAGAGGTTGGGGGACGGTCGGGGTACAATGAGCAGTTCTTC. Translating gives CASSQEVGGRSGYNEQFF.

This chain links TRBV5-1 with TRBJ2-7; 8 bases are a match to TRBD1. Germline CDR1 reads SGHRS; CDR2 reads YFSETQ. CDR3 length: 16 amino acids. The V and J ends lost 7 bases and 2 bases, in that order; junction bases with no gene match: 14. CDR3 in DNA: TGCGCCAGCCGGGTATCCGAGGACAGGGCTCCCTACGAGCAGTACTTC. Translated, it gives CASRVSEDRAPYEQYF.

CDR3 in DNA: TGTGCCAGCAGCTTGAAAACTTTTCTAGCGGGAGGTAAGCAGTTCTTC. Encoded protein: CASSLKTFLAGGKQFF. V gene TRBV5-4 combines with J gene TRBJ2-1; 11 nucleotides match TRBD2. Germline loops: CDR1 SGHNT, CDR2 YYREEE (reference sequence). The CDR3 has 16 residues. V was clipped by 1 base and J by 11 bases; unmatched bases: 11.

V and J are TRBV19 and TRBJ1-5, with 11 nucleotides matching TRBD1. Trimming took 6 bases from V and 2 from J; bases not matched to a gene: 9. CDR1 is LNHDA and CDR2 is SQIVND in the germline V gene (reference sequence). The CDR3 is 17 residues long. The CDR3 region is CASSRDRGNSGNQPQHF. CDR3 bases: TGTGCCAGTAGCAGGGACAGGGGGAATTCGGGCAATCAGCCCCAGCATTTT.